These 19 T cell receptor beta chains originate from one sample sequenced in a study of T cells after yellow fever vaccination. TCRdb re-called the 5' RACE reads through MiXCR, storing one row per CDR3 protein. This sample has around 310,000 distinct CDR3 sequences, with about 8.7% found just once. The sample was PBMCs, taken on the day of the first yellow fever vaccination. The receptors originated from a man aged 18-30 years who received the YFV17D yellow fever vaccine.

This clonotype was found many times. CDR3 sequence reads: CSARDGDYQETQYF. CDR3 bases: TGCAGTGCTAGAGATGGGGACTACCAAGAGACCCAGTACTTC. The gene calls are TRBV20-1 and TRBJ2-5; perhaps TRBD2 as D (6 bases). CDR3 length equals 14 residues. With 0 bases removed from V and 0 bases from J, the gap between germline ends came to 8 bases. Looked up from germline, CDR1 is DFQATT and CDR2 is SNEGSKA (reference sequence).

This clonotype was counted only a few times. This chain links TRBV6-5 with TRBJ2-2; perhaps TRBD1 as D (6 bases). The CDR3 contains 15 residues. CDR1 is MNHEY and CDR2 is SVGAGI in the germline V gene. V gave up 6 bases and J gave up 6 bases, with 17 bases separating them. In DNA form, the CDR3 reads TGTGCCAGCAGGTCACCGGGACAAATCCCCGGGGAGCTGTTTTTT. Translated: CASRSPGQIPGELFF.

This clonotype was recorded a few times. V is TRBV20-1 and J is TRBJ2-7; tentatively, D is TRBD2 (6 bases). V gave up 2 bases and J gave up 0 bases, with 8 bases separating them. Germline CDR1 DFQATT, CDR2 SNEGSKA (reference sequence). The CDR3 extends over 13 amino acids. CDR3 sequence (DNA): TGCAGTGCTAGACTAGCGAGCTCCTACGAGCAGTACTTC. Translated: CSARLASSYEQYF.

This clonotype has ten or more counts. The rearrangement joins TRBV7-9 to TRBJ1-6; D is ambiguous. The CDR3 loop spans 13 amino acids. The V and J ends lost 2 bases and 8 bases respectively, with 7 bases between them. In germline, CDR1 is SEHNR, CDR2 FQNEAQ (reference sequence). CDR3 loop: CASSLSTDSPLHF. In DNA, the CDR3 is TGTGCCAGCAGCTTATCAACGGATTCACCCCTCCACTTT.

The chain recombines TRBV2 with TRBJ1-1, with unresolved D. In germline, CDR1 is SNHLY, CDR2 FYNNEI. The CDR3 is 14 residues long. V lost 6 bases, J lost 2 bases, and 13 bases lay in between. As DNA, the CDR3 is TGTGCCAGCAGGGCTCCAGGAGACAACACTGAAGCTTTCTTT. Its protein product is CASRAPGDNTEAFF.

This clonotype came up a few times. The rearrangement uses TRBV18 and TRBJ1-5; possibly TRBD1 for D (6 bases). The CDR3 is 13 residues long. Trimming shortened V by 10 bases and J by 8 bases, and 18 bases separated the two germline ends. Looked up from germline, CDR1 is KGHSH and CDR2 is LQKENI. This chain's CDR3 is CATTNRVGEPQHF. CDR3 nucleotides: TGTGCCACCACCAACAGGGTAGGGGAGCCCCAGCATTTT.

V is TRBV4-3 and J is TRBJ2-7, with D unclear. V lost 0 bases and J lost 5, with 14 bases in between. The CDR3 loop spans 15 amino acids. Germline V lookup: CDR1 LGHNA, CDR2 YSLEER. The CDR3 nucleotides read TGCGCCAGCAGCCAAGAGGGGATAGGGCGCGACGAGCAGTACTTC. This gives the protein CASSQEGIGRDEQYF.

This chain connects TRBV20-1 to TRBJ2-1; possibly TRBD2 for D (5 bases). The CDR3 runs 15 residues. The V end lost 6 bases, the J end lost 0 bases, and 15 bases lay between the germline ends. CDR1 is DFQATT, CDR2 SNEGSKA, per germline (reference sequence). CDR3 protein: CSATRLGSSYNEQFF. The CDR3 region has the DNA TGCAGTGCCACCCGGTTAGGGAGCTCCTACAATGAGCAGTTCTTC.

Ten or more counts support this clonotype. The chain carries TRBV5-1 and TRBJ2-2; D tentatively reads TRBD1 or TRBD2 (6 bases each). Germline assignment: CDR1 SGHRS and CDR2 YFSETQ. V was pared by 2 bases and J by 5 bases, with 13 bases between. This CDR3 comprises 15 residues. In DNA, the CDR3 is TGCGCCAGCAGCTTCACAGGGACTTTGACCGGGGAGCTGTTTTTT. Translating it yields CASSFTGTLTGELFF.

This sequence joins TRBV4-1 and TRBJ2-6; D might be TRBD1 (6 bases). The CDR3 covers 18 residues. The germline V gene has CDR1 MGHRA and CDR2 YSYEKL. Trimming cost V 3 bases and J 0 bases, with 15 bases left between them. CDR3 coding DNA: TGCGCCAGCAGCCAGGCTACGGGACAAAACTCTGGGGCCAACGTCCTGACTTTC. It is translated as CASSQATGQNSGANVLTF.

The chain joins TRBV6-7 to TRBJ2-2; 11 bases are a match to TRBD2. TRBV6-7 counts as an open reading frame of uncertain function. CDR3 size: 17 residues. Trimming cost V 6 bases and J 6 bases; bases outside gene matches: 12. In nucleotides, the CDR3 is TGTGCCAGCAGACCTATAGCGGGGGGGCCCCTGGCCGGGGAGCTGTTTTTT. This translates into CASRPIAGGPLAGELFF.

This clonotype was detected a few times. The gene calls are TRBV6-5 and TRBJ2-7; D might be TRBD2 (6 bases). Germline CDR1 and CDR2: MNHEY and SVGAGI. The germline V and J ends were trimmed by 4 bases and 1 base, with 11 bases remaining between them. This CDR3 is built from 14 residues. The CDR3 DNA follows: TGTGCCAGCAGTTCAAGGAGGGAGTCCTACGAGCAGTACTTC. This codes for CASSSRRESYEQYF.

This clonotype was seen many times. This chain connects TRBV7-2 to TRBJ1-1; TRBD1 agrees at 8 bases. The CDR3 has 15 amino acids. V was clipped by 3 bases and J by 1 base; unmatched bases: 4. CDR1 SGHTA and CDR2 FQGNSA come from the germline V gene. This CDR3 is CASSFLGQGNTEAFF. CDR3 nucleotide sequence: TGTGCCAGCAGCTTCCTCGGACAGGGGAACACTGAAGCTTTCTTT.

This clonotype was seen only a few times. This chain uses TRBV7-9 with TRBJ1-2; 10 bases agree with TRBD1. The CDR3 contains 15 residues. Germline V CDR1 and CDR2: SEHNR, FQNEAQ (reference sequence). The ends lost 5 bases at V and 7 bases at J; junction bases unmatched: 10. CDR3 amino acids: CASSPWDRGVGGYTF. DNA of the CDR3: TGTGCCAGCAGCCCCTGGGACAGGGGAGTTGGTGGCTACACCTTC.

The chain is built from TRBV11-2 and TRBJ2-1; D gene ambiguous. Germline values: CDR1 SGHAT, CDR2 FQNNGV. There are 12 residues in the CDR3. The V gene lost 5 bases and the J gene lost 8 bases, with 10 bases spanning the gap. CDR3 sequence (DNA): TGTGCCAGCAGCGCGTCCAGAGATGAGCAGTTCTTC. It translates to CASSASRDEQFF.

The CDR3 loop is CASSFRQGVRTNEKLFF. CDR3 DNA: TGTGCCAGCAGTTTCCGGCAGGGGGTACGGACTAATGAAAAACTGTTTTTT. The V and J genes are TRBV6-5 and TRBJ1-4; 7 bases fit TRBD1. This CDR3 has 17 residues. V lost 4 bases to trimming and J lost 2 bases; unmatched junction nucleotides: 10. Looked up from germline, CDR1 is MNHEY and CDR2 is SVGAGI.

This clonotype has only a few counts. The chain carries TRBV4-1 and TRBJ2-3; D is possibly TRBD2 (5 bases). The V and J ends lost 0 bases and 1 base respectively, with 8 bases between them. CDR1 is MGHRA and CDR2 is YSYEKL in the germline V gene. This CDR3 contains 15 residues. The CDR3: CASSQDWRGTDTQYF. The DNA for the CDR3 is TGCGCCAGCAGCCAAGATTGGCGGGGCACAGATACGCAGTATTTT.

This chain joins TRBV2 and TRBJ2-2, with 8 bases that match TRBD1. Trimming cost V 8 bases and J 4 bases; bases outside gene matches: 9. The CDR3 is 15 amino acids. Germline V lookup: CDR1 SNHLY, CDR2 FYNNEI. The CDR3 region is CASVEDRAATGELFF. DNA of the CDR3: TGTGCCAGCGTAGAGGACAGGGCGGCCACCGGGGAGCTGTTTTTT.

The chain has TRBV5-1 and TRBJ2-5; 7 nucleotides line up with TRBD1. With V trimmed by 1 base and J by 0 bases, 6 bases remained unmatched. Germline CDR1 and CDR2: SGHRS and YFSETQ. CDR3 size: 16 residues. The CDR3 here is CASSLLLTGNQETQYF. The CDR3 coding sequence is TGCGCCAGCAGCTTGTTGCTGACAGGGAACCAAGAGACCCAGTACTTC. The whole variable domain, remainder taken from reference TRBV5-1 and TRBJ2-5, is KAGVTQTPRYLIKTRGQQVTLSCSPISGHRSVSWYQQTPGQGLQFLFEYFSETQRNKGNFPGRFSGRQFSNSRSEMNVSTLELGDSALYLCASSLLLTGNQETQYFGPGTRLLVL.